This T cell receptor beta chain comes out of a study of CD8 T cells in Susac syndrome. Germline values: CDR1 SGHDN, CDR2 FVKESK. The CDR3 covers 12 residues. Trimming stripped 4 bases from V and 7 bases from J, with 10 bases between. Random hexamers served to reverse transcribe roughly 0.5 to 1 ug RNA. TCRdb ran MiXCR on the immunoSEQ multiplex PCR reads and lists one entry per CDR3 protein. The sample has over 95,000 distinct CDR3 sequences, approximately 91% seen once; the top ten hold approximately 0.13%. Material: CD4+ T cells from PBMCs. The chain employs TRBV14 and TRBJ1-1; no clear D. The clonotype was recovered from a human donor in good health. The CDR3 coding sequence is TGTGCCAGCAGCCTCGCACGGGGTGAAGCTTTCTTT. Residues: CASSLARGEAFF.